Detailed here is one TCR beta chain. The age range of participants was about 18 to 95 years, with residence in about 25 US areas. This sample stems from a study of blood T cell repertoires in COVID-19. Trimming cost V 0 bases and J 7 bases; bases outside gene matches: 8. Germline CDR1 and CDR2: LGHDT and YNNKEL (reference sequence). This CDR3 has 15 amino acids. Clones were read by immunoSEQ multiplex PCR, and TCRdb kept only the in-frame ones, dropping some. The data show more than 200,000 clones, approximately 80% seen once. This chain links TRBV3-1 (or the pseudogene TRBV3-2) with TRBJ1-1, with 7 bases fitting TRBD1. Specimen: PBMCs or T cells enriched from blood (not recorded which). This TCR was sampled from a woman in her thirties or forties with acute COVID-19. The CDR3 nucleotides read TGTGCCAGCAGCCAAGACCCAGGGGGAAGGGGTGAAGCTTTCTTT. This translates into CASSQDPGGRGEAFF.